The 3 T cell receptor beta chains presented below share a single source sample, sequenced in a study of blood T cell repertoires in COVID-19. Sequencing was performed with immunoSEQ multiplex PCR; in TCRdb, only in-frame clones are kept and a portion is missing. In the table there are about 230,000 clones, 70% to 90% of which are singletons. The sample consisted of peripheral blood. These receptors came from a middle-aged man with acute or convalescent COVID-19.

The genes are TRBV2 and TRBJ2-1; D unclear. Trimming removed 6 bases from V and 7 bases from J, with 7 bases in between. Germline loops: CDR1 SNHLY, CDR2 FYNNEI. This CDR3 region has 11 residues. CDR3 DNA sequence: TGTGCCAGCAGCCTAATGAATGAGCAGTTCTTC. This gives the protein CASSLMNEQFF.

This chain uses TRBV30 with TRBJ2-7, with D possibly being TRBD2 (6 bases). CDR1 and CDR2 from the germline V gene are GTSNPN and SVGIG (reference sequence). With 0 bases removed from V and 3 bases from J, the gap between germline ends came to 6 bases. The CDR3 length is 12 residues. The CDR3 bases are TGTGCCTGGAGTGTGGGGGGCTACGAGCAGTACTTC. Its protein product is CAWSVGGYEQYF.

The CDR3 bases are TGTGCCAGCAGTCTGGGGGACAGGGTCAACGAGCAGTACTTC. Translated, it gives CASSLGDRVNEQYF. The rearrangement links TRBV6-6 to TRBJ2-7; 9 bases agree with TRBD1. The CDR3 has 14 residues. CDR1 is MNHNY and CDR2 is SVGAGI in the germline V gene (reference sequence). With V trimmed by 5 bases and J by 5 bases, 7 bases remained unmatched.